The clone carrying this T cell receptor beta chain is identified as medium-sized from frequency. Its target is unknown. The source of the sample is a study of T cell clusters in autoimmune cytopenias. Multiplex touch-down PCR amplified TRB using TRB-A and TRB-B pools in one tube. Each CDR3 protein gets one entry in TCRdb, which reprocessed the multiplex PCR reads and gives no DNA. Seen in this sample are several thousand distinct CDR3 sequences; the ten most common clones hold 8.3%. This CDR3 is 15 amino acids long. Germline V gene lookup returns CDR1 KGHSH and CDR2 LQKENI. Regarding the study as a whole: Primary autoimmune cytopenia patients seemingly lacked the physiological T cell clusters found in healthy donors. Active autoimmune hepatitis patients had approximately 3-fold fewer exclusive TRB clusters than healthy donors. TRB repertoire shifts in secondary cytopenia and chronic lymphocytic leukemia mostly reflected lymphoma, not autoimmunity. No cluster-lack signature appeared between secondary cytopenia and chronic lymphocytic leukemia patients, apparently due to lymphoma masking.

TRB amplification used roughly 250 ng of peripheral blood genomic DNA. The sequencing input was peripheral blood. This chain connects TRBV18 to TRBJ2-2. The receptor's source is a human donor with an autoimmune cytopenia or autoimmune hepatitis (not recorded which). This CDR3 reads CASSPPARPTGELFF.